These T cell receptor beta chains were read from a single sample in a study of blood T cell dynamics during melanoma immunotherapy. The table came from immunoSEQ multiplex PCR; TCRdb's copy has only in-frame clones and leaves some out. The sample consists of fewer than 15,000 clones, roughly nine tenths of them appearing once. The starting material was blood, obtained from a patient treated with checkpoint blockade. The receptors here all came from a human donor with melanoma. Each CDR3 is given with its conserved first and last residue. The D gene is left open where the match is weak. Clone size is not always given. Where it is, it says once, few, many or a class for expanded clones.

>TRBV20-1|NA|NA
CSGQPDEAFF
>TRBV10-1|NA|NA
CASSGQPNTEAFF
>TRBV7-2|TRBD1|NA
CASVMWQGAWETQYF
>TRBV14|TRBD2|NA
CASSPWLAGYNEQFF
>TRBV5-5|TRBD1|NA
CASSTGDVRGVYGYTF
>TRBV30|NA|NA
CAWRPPGGVIHTEAFF
>TRBV2|NA|once
CASSVIRETQYF
>TRBV7-8|NA|few
CASSSLDRSGNTIYF
>TRBV11-2|NA|NA
CASSLGGGTSQTQYF
>TRBV28|TRBD1|NA
CASSLDRVVETQYF
>TRBV5-4|NA|NA
CASSLLGGGELFF
>TRBV4-1|NA|NA
CASSQVVQAETQYF
>TRBV5-1|NA|NA
CASSLGGVTDTQYF
>TRBV28|TRBD2|NA
CASSLFRTSGSERHEQYF
>TRBV28|NA|NA
CASSFGGGYGYTF
>TRBV11-2|NA|once
CASSLVTTQYF
>TRBV7-2|NA|NA
CASSLTDYQPQHF
>TRBV19|NA|NA
CASSIGLTSSGNTIYF
>TRBV27|TRBD2|NA
CASSLSGGTSPGELFF
>TRBV6-1|NA|NA
CASTDRVNQPQHF
>TRBV29-1|NA|NA
CSARPSPEAFF
>TRBV2|NA|NA
CASSGFRTPLHF
>TRBV5-1|TRBD1|NA
CASSLGTGVGNQPQHF
>TRBV19|NA|NA
CASSIEGIQPQHF
>TRBV10-2|TRBD2|NA
CASLPLAGRGYEQYF
>TRBV5-1|TRBD2|NA
CASSSGGFSTDTQYF
>TRBV7-2|NA|NA
CASSFGYPETQYF
>TRBV7-9|NA|NA
CASASFGPGELFF
>TRBV9|NA|NA
CASSRSGIGDEKLFF
>TRBV5-1|TRBD1|NA
CASSLGDSRGNTEAFF
>TRBV6-4|TRBD1|few
CASSDRGGTGVEKLFF
>TRBV19|TRBD2|NA
CASSILSGANTGELFF
>TRBV5-4|NA|NA
CASSLVGDTEAFF